These 19 T cell receptor beta chains came from one sample sequenced in a study of blood T cells in healthy people across ages. Alongside a J-beta primer mix, a sample-barcoded 5' primer served in a second PCR lasting roughly 6 to 12 cycles. Using its own MiXCR run on the 5' RACE reads, TCRdb lists one record per CDR3 protein. The table includes about 680,000 distinct CDR3 sequences, 49% detected once. Sequencing was performed on blood. All receptors derive from a woman aged 60 to 75 in good health.

The CDR3 coding sequence is TGTGCCAGCAGCGTTAGAGTATTGAATGAGCAGTACTTC. This encodes CASSVRVLNEQYF. The V gene is TRBV7-2, the J gene TRBJ2-5; D gene unclear. In germline, CDR1 is SGHTA, CDR2 FQGNSA. The ends were cut back, 5 bases at V and 11 bases at J, with 18 bases in the middle. CDR3 length: 13 residues.

The chain couples TRBV20-1 to TRBJ2-3; 9 bases agree with TRBD2. The CDR3 contains 16 residues. Germline V gene data show CDR1 as DFQATT and CDR2 as SNEGSKA (reference sequence). Unmatched junction bases numbered 8, after V lost 3 bases and J lost 1 base. DNA of the CDR3: TGCAGTGCTAGGGGCGGCGGGAGGGGTGGCACAGATACGCAGTATTTT. It yields the protein CSARGGGRGGTDTQYF.

This rearrangement joins TRBV30 to TRBJ1-2, with D maybe TRBD1 (6 bases). The CDR3 length is 13 residues. Trimming removed 8 bases from V and 2 bases from J, with 15 bases in between. CDR1 and CDR2 from the germline V gene are GTSNPN and SVGIG (reference sequence). This CDR3 reads CARHTGFNYGYTF. The CDR3, as DNA: TGTGCCCGACATACAGGGTTCAACTATGGCTACACCTTC. The entire variable domain, with the rest obtained from reference TRBV30 and TRBJ1-2, is as follows: SQTIHQWPATLVQPVGSPLSLECTVEGTSNPNLYWYRQAAGRGLQLLFYSVGIGQISSEVPQNLSASRPQDRQFILSSKKLLLSDSGFYLCARHTGFNYGYTFGSGTRLTVV.

As concerns this clonotype: One end of the junction does not line up with germline, which may come from a read error. V usage is TRBV7-2 and J usage is TRBJ2-3, with TRBD2 matching 10 bases. The CDR3 is 15 amino acids. Germline V gene sequence: CDR1 SGHTA, CDR2 FQGNSA. The CDR3, as DNA: TGTGCCAGCAGCTTAAGCGGGAGGGGTGCAGATATGCAGTATTTT. Its translation is CASSLSGRGADMQYF.

The V gene is TRBV3-1, the J gene TRBJ2-5; tentatively, D is TRBD2 (5 bases). The V end was cut by 3 bases, the J end by 5 bases, with 13 bases between. Germline CDR1 and CDR2: LGHDT and YNNKEL (reference sequence). CDR3 length: 14 residues. The CDR3 coding sequence is TGTGCCAGCAGCCATGAGAGCGGCGTGGAGACCCAGTACTTC. It codes for CASSHESGVETQYF.

This clonotype was observed a single time. The junction departs from the called germline gene at one end, perhaps through a read error. The chain uses TRBV5-1 and TRBJ2-4; D is unclear. The DNA end lines up better with TRBJ2-7; the J call may be wrong. The CDR3 is 14 residues long. In germline, CDR1 is SGHRS, CDR2 YFSETQ. DNA of the CDR3: TGCGCCGGCAGCTTGGGTGCGATTGCCTACGAGCAGTACTTC. This translates into CAGSLGAIAYEQYF.

The chain combines TRBV9 with TRBJ2-5; 8 nucleotides align to TRBD1. The V segment lost 6 bases and the J segment 11 bases; nucleotides outside the gene matches: 15. The CDR3 sequence is 14 residues long. Germline V CDR1 and CDR2: SGDLS, YYNGEE. CDR3 region: CASNSGQGFREQYF. The CDR3 DNA sequence: TGTGCCAGCAATTCAGGACAGGGTTTCAGGGAGCAGTACTTC.

This clonotype appeared a few times. The CDR3 here is CSVGQGYNQPQHF. For the CDR3, the DNA is TGCAGCGTTGGACAGGGCTACAATCAGCCCCAGCATTTT. This chain uses TRBV29-1 with TRBJ1-5, with 7 positions matching TRBD1. This CDR3 is 13 amino acids long. V was pared by 4 bases and J by 3 bases, with 3 bases of the junction left unmatched. Germline CDR1 and CDR2: SQVTM and ANQGSEA.

V usage is TRBV28 and J usage is TRBJ2-6; no clear D gene. Between the trimmed V and J ends, which lost 2 bases and 0 bases, there was a span of 8 bases. CDR3 length: 16 amino acids. The V gene's germline CDR1 is MDHEN and CDR2 SYDVKM. This chain's CDR3 is CASSLPQLSGANVLTF. The CDR3 nucleotides read TGTGCCAGCAGTTTACCTCAGCTCTCTGGGGCCAACGTCCTGACTTTC.

The J gene is TRBJ2-5, the V gene TRBV20-1, with D possibly called TRBD1 or TRBD2 (7 bases each). The J call may be in error: the DNA end matches TRBJ2-7 better. Germline V gene sequence: CDR1 DFQATT, CDR2 SNEGSKA (reference sequence). The CDR3 sequence is 14 residues long. The CDR3 here is CSARQGGKTYEQYF. The CDR3 nucleotides are TGCAGTGCTAGGCAGGGGGGGAAAACCTACGAGCAGTACTTC.

This clonotype was recorded many times. The chain is built from TRBV9 and TRBJ1-1, with 7 bases lining up with TRBD1. Trimming took 0 bases from V and 4 from J; bases not matched to a gene: 0. Germline V CDR1 and CDR2: SGDLS, YYNGEE. CDR3 size: 13 residues. The CDR3 DNA reads as TGTGCCAGCAGCGTAGGGACAGGCACTGAAGCTTTCTTT. It yields the protein CASSVGTGTEAFF.

The chain uses TRBV4-2 and TRBJ2-1; 12 bases are a match to TRBD2. The tail of the sequence fits TRBJ2-7 better, so the J call may be wrong. Germline assignment: CDR1 LGHNA and CDR2 YNFKEQ. The CDR3 spans 18 residues. CDR3 amino acids: CASSRELAGGPFYNEQYF. DNA of the CDR3: TGTGCCAGCAGCCGTGAGCTAGCGGGAGGGCCCTTCTACAATGAGCAGTACTTC.

This clonotype came up a few times. The V and J genes are TRBV29-1 and TRBJ2-1; 9 bases fit TRBD1. Germline CDR1 is SQVTM and CDR2 is ANQGSEA. The CDR3 runs to 14 residues. Germline trimming cut 4 bases from V and 7 bases from J; bases unmatched to any gene: 8. The CDR3 loop reads CSVVAETGGNEQFF. CDR3 coding DNA: TGCAGCGTTGTTGCCGAGACAGGGGGGAATGAGCAGTTCTTC.

This clonotype occurred a few times. This rearrangement joins TRBV9 to TRBJ2-1; D remains unclear. CDR3 length: 16 amino acids. V lost 0 bases and J 0 bases, leaving 10 bases between the germline ends. The germline gives CDR1 SGDLS, CDR2 YYNGEE. CDR3 in DNA: TGTGCCAGCAGCGTAGACGGGCCCAGCTCCTACAATGAGCAGTTCTTC. As protein: CASSVDGPSSYNEQFF.

Concerning this clonotype: One junction end does not reproduce the germline sequence, and a read error may be involved. J is TRBJ2-1 and V is TRBV20-1; 8 bases fit TRBD1. This CDR3 region has 16 residues. CDR1 DFQATT and CDR2 SNEGSKA come from the germline V gene (reference sequence). Written as DNA, the CDR3 is TGCAGTGCTAGAGTCCCCCTGGGACAGGTCGCCAATGAGCGGTTCTTC. Protein: CSARVPLGQVANERFF.

The chain is built from TRBV4-3 and TRBJ2-1, with D hard to call. V was shortened by 0 bases and J by 2 bases, with 8 bases between the two germline ends. The germline gives CDR1 LGHNA, CDR2 YSLEER. The CDR3 runs 15 residues. The CDR3 is CASSQDPETYNEQFF. The DNA of the CDR3 is TGCGCCAGCAGCCAAGATCCGGAGACCTACAATGAGCAGTTCTTC.

This chain uses TRBV7-9 with TRBJ2-4; 9 bases line up with TRBD1. The closer fit of TRBJ2-7 to the DNA end suggests the J call may be wrong. Germline assignment: CDR1 SEHNR and CDR2 FQNEAQ (reference sequence). This CDR3 region has 16 residues. The CDR3 sequence: CASSLALGTGIYEQYF. CDR3 DNA sequence: TGTGCCAGCAGCTTAGCGTTAGGGACAGGGATCTACGAGCAGTACTTC.

Comment on this clonotype: A much more abundant neighbour one base away suggests this may be a read error. V is TRBV4-3 and J is TRBJ2-4; 9 bases match TRBD1. Germline CDR1 reads LGHNA; CDR2 reads YSLEER. The CDR3 length is 13 residues. The CDR3 spells CTSSRDRVNIQYF. The CDR3 bases are TGCACCAGCAGCCGGGACAGGGTGAACATTCAGTACTTC.

The J gene is TRBJ2-7, the V gene TRBV6-4; D ambiguous. This CDR3 is 10 amino acids long. In germline, CDR1 is MRHNA, CDR2 SNTAGT. V was cut by 6 bases and J by 9 bases, with 9 bases left in between. The CDR3 DNA is TGTGCCAGCAGCGACGGGCTGCAGTACTTC. Amino acid sequence: CASSDGLQYF.